This T cell receptor (beta chain) appears in the sequencing data of a study of cytomegalovirus exposure and HLA in healthy donors. Whole-study findings and limits: V- and J-gene trimming in TCR beta was tied to a missense DCLRE1C variant by an analysis performed later. Common viral pathogens (according to a later analysis) appeared linked to several of the most significant clusters. Later analysis showed most CMV-associated TCR beta chains appearing HLA-restricted.

This CDR3 comprises 15 residues. The J segment lost 9 bases and the V segment lost 4 bases, leaving 13 bases of the junction unmatched. Germline CDR1 reads SGDLS; CDR2 reads YYNGEE. Points on this clone: Its matching antigen is unknown.

PCR primers comprised 60 Vbeta and 13 Jbeta primers. Some clones are missing from TCRdb's copy, which holds only in-frame ones; the method was immunoSEQ multiplex PCR. The repertoire has 95,000 to 150,000 clones, more than 9% of them found once; the top ten carry roughly 4.6%. This rearrangement joins TRBV9 to TRBJ2-1; 7 bases map to TRBD1. This clonotype was sampled from a woman aged 18-35 years in good health and CMV-seropositive. The sequencing sample was made of PBMCs. CDR3 coding DNA: TGTGCCAGCAGCACACAGGGGACGCCCCTGGGTGAGCAGTTCTTC. Its translation: CASSTQGTPLGEQFF.